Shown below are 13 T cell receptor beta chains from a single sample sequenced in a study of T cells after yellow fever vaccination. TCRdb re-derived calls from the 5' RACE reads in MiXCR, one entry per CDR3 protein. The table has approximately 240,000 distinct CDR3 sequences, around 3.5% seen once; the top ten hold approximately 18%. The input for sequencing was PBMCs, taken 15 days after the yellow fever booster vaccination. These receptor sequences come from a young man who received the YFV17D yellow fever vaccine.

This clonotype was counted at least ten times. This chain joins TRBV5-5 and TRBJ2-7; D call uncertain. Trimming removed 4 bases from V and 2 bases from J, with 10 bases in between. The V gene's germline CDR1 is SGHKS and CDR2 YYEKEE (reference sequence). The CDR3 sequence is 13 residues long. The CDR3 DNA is TGTGCCAGCAGCCTCCGATCAGCCTACGAGCAGTACGTC. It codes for CASSLRSAYEQYV.

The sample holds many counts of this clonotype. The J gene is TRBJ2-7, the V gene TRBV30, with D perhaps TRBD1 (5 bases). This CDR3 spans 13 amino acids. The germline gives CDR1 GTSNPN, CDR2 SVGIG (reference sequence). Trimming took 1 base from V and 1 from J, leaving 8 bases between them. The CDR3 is CAWSDRRSYEQYF. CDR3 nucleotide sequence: TGTGCCTGGAGTGACAGGCGGTCCTACGAGCAGTACTTC.

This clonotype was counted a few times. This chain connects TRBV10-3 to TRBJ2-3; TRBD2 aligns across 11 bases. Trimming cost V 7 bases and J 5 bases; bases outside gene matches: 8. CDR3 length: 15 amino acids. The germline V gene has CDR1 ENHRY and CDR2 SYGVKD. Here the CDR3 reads CAINPETSGVDTQYF. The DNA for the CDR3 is TGTGCCATCAATCCAGAGACTAGCGGGGTAGATACGCAGTATTTT.

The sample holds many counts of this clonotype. The chain's CDR3 is CSAIGQGGHEQYV. The DNA of the CDR3 is TGCAGTGCTATCGGACAGGGAGGCCACGAGCAGTACGTC. The chain carries TRBV20-1 and TRBJ2-7, with TRBD1 matching 8 bases. V was pared by 4 bases and J by 5 bases, with 7 bases of the junction left unmatched. Per germline, CDR1 DFQATT and CDR2 SNEGSKA (reference sequence). This CDR3 is built from 13 residues.

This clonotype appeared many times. This CDR3 reads CASSPGGSGANVLTF. The CDR3, as DNA: TGTGCCAGCAGCCCAGGGGGCTCTGGGGCCAACGTCCTGACTTTC. The genes are TRBV6-2 or TRBV6-3 and TRBJ2-6; 7 nucleotides match TRBD1. The V gene's germline CDR1 is MNHEY and CDR2 SVGEGT. V gave up 6 bases and J gave up 0 bases; unmatched junction bases: 2. This CDR3 is 15 amino acids long.

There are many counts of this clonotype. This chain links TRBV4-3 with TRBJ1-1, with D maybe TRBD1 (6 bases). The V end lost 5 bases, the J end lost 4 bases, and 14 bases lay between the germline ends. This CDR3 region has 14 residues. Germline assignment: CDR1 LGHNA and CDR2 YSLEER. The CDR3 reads CASSSLGGTTEAFF. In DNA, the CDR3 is TGCGCCAGCAGCTCTCTGGGGGGCACCACTGAAGCTTTCTTT.

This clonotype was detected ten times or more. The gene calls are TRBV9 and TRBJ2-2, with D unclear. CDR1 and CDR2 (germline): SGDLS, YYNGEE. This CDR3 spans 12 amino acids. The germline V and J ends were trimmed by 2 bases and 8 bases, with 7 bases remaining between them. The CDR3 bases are TGTGCCAGCAGCGTTTATTCTGGGGAGCTGTTTTTT. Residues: CASSVYSGELFF.

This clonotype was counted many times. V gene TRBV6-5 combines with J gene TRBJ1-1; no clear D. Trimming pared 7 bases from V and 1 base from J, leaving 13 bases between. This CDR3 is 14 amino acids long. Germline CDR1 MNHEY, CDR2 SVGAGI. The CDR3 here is CASTPWRRNTEAFF. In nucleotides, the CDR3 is TGTGCCAGCACTCCCTGGAGGCGGAACACTGAAGCTTTCTTT.

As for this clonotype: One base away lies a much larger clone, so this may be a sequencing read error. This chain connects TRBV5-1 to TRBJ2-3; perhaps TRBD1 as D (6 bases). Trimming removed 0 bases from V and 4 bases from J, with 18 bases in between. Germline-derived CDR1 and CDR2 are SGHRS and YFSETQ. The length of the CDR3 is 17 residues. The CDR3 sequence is CASSLGVQGHSADTQYF. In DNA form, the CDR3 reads TGCGCCAGCAGCTTGGGAGTACAGGGTCATAGCGCAGATACGCAGTATTTT. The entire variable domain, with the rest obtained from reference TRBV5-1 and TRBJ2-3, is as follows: KAGVTQTPRYLIKTRGQQVTLSCSPISGHRSVSWYQQTPGQGLQFLFEYFSETQRNKGNFPGRFSGRQFSNSRSEMNVSTLELGDSALYLCASSLGVQGHSADTQYFGPGTRLTVL.

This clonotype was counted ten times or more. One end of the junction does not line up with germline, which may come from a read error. CDR3 loop: CASSLRGAFNEQFF. The CDR3 nucleotides read TGTGCTAGCAGCTTACGGGGGGCCTTCAATGAGCAGTTCTTC. The chain combines TRBV7-7 with TRBJ2-1; D is possibly TRBD2 (7 bases). The CDR3 is made up of 14 amino acids. The germline V gene encodes CDR1 SSHAT and CDR2 FNYEAQ (reference sequence).

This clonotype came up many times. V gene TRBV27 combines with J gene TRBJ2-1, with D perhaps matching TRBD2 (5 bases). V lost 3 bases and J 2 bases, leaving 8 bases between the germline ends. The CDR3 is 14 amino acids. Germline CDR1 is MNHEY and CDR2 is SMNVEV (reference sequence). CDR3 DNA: TGTGCCAGCAGTTTCCCGGGGACCTACAATGAGCAGTTCTTC. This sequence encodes CASSFPGTYNEQFF.

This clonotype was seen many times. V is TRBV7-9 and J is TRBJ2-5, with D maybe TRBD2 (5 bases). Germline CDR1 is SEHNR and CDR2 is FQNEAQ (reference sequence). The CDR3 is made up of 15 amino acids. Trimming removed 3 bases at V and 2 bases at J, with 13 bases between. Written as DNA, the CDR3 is TGTGCCAGCAGCTTCGGGGTGGCGGTTCAAGAGACCCAGTACTTC. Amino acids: CASSFGVAVQETQYF.

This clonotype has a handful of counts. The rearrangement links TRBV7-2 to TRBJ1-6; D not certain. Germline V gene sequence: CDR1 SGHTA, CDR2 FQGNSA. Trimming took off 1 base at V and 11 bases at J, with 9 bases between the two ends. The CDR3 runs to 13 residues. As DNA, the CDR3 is TGTGCCAGCAGCTTAGAAGGGTTGCCACCCCTCCACTTT. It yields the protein CASSLEGLPPLHF.